Following are 10 T cell receptor beta chains from one sample sequenced in a study of T cells after yellow fever vaccination. Using its own MiXCR run on the 5' RACE reads, TCRdb lists one record per CDR3 protein. The table lists about 300,000 distinct CDR3 sequences, 7.5% to 9% of them singletons. Sequencing used CD4+ T cells sorted from PBMCs, obtained 5 days after the yellow fever booster vaccination. These receptors were obtained from a man between 18 and 35 years old who received the YFV17D yellow fever vaccine.

This clonotype was seen a few times. The V gene is TRBV11-2, the J gene TRBJ2-1; a weak D match, TRBD2 (6 bases). Between the trimmed V and J ends, which lost 1 base and 7 bases, there was a span of 14 bases. Germline lookup yields CDR1 SGHAT and CDR2 FQNNGV. CDR3 length equals 15 residues. The CDR3 bases are TGTGCCAGCAGCTTAGTTATGCGGGGAAGGAATGAGCAGTTCTTC. This sequence encodes CASSLVMRGRNEQFF. The full variable domain, completed using reference TRBV11-2 and TRBJ2-1, is EAGVAQSPRYKIIEKRQSVAFWCNPISGHATLYWYQQILGQGPKLLIQFQNNGVVDDSQLPKDRFSAERLKGVDSTLKIQPAKLEDSAVYLCASSLVMRGRNEQFFGPGTRLTVL.

The gene calls are TRBV9 and TRBJ1-2; unclear D gene. Trimming pared 2 bases from V and 5 bases from J, leaving 16 bases between. CDR1 and CDR2 from the germline V gene are SGDLS and YYNGEE. The CDR3 loop spans 15 amino acids. The CDR3 loop is CASSVGVEPVYGYTF. CDR3 in DNA: TGTGCCAGCAGCGTCGGGGTAGAGCCGGTGTATGGCTACACCTTC.

V gene TRBV5-4 combines with J gene TRBJ1-3, with 9 bases that match TRBD1. The CDR3 length is 17 residues. V was pared by 4 bases and J by 0 bases, with 8 bases of the junction left unmatched. The germline V gene encodes CDR1 SGHNT and CDR2 YYREEE (reference sequence). CDR3 amino acids: CASSVNRGLGSGNTIYF. The CDR3 nucleotides are TGTGCCAGCAGCGTCAACAGGGGGCTTGGCTCTGGAAACACCATATATTTT.

The chain carries TRBV9 and TRBJ1-1, with TRBD1 as a possible D gene (6 bases). From germline, CDR1 is SGDLS and CDR2 YYNGEE. The V end lost 4 bases, the J end lost 5 bases, and 12 bases lay between the germline ends. This CDR3 contains 13 residues. CDR3 protein: CASSKTGGTEAFF. Written as DNA, the CDR3 is TGTGCCAGCAGCAAGACAGGAGGAACTGAAGCTTTCTTT.

The rearrangement uses TRBV7-2 and TRBJ2-2; D is undetermined. Germline-derived CDR1 and CDR2 are SGHTA and FQGNSA. Trimming took 3 bases from V and 6 from J, leaving 8 bases between them. CDR3 length: 13 amino acids. This chain's CDR3 is CASSFTRPGELFF. In nucleotides, the CDR3 is TGTGCCAGCAGCTTTACTCGGCCCGGGGAGCTGTTTTTT.

This clonotype was detected many times. The rearrangement uses TRBV5-1 and TRBJ2-5; D is unclear. The ends were cut back, 4 bases at V and 0 bases at J, with 4 bases in the middle. The CDR3 has 12 amino acids. Germline assignment: CDR1 SGHRS and CDR2 YFSETQ. This CDR3 is CASSGDQETQYF. The CDR3 DNA is TGCGCCAGCAGCGGGGACCAAGAGACCCAGTACTTC.

This clonotype was detected only a few times. The J gene is TRBJ1-6, the V gene TRBV5-5, with D perhaps TRBD1 (6 bases). There are 14 residues in the CDR3. V was shortened by 4 bases and J by 8 bases, with 13 bases between the two germline ends. Germline CDR1 is SGHKS and CDR2 is YYEKEE (reference sequence). CDR3 coding DNA: TGTGCCAGCAGCCCCGGGACAAGGCATTCACCCCTCCACTTT. Its translation: CASSPGTRHSPLHF.

This clonotype has more than one count but fewer than ten. This chain links TRBV5-6 with TRBJ2-7; tentative D call: TRBD1 (6 bases). This CDR3 spans 14 amino acids. V gave up 4 bases and J gave up 9 bases, with 20 bases separating them. Germline values: CDR1 SGHDT, CDR2 YYEEEE. As DNA, the CDR3 is TGTGCCAGCAGCATACGGGACAAGGTAGTTGGGCAGTACGTC. Translated, it gives CASSIRDKVVGQYV.

The chain employs TRBV6-5 and TRBJ2-2, with D perhaps matching TRBD1 or TRBD2 (5 bases each). This CDR3 has 15 residues. V lost 2 bases to trimming and J lost 0 bases, with 7 bases between them. The germline V gene has CDR1 MNHEY and CDR2 SVGAGI. DNA for the CDR3: TGTGCCAGCAGTTACGGGACCTCGAACACCGGGGAGCTGTTTTTT. Protein product: CASSYGTSNTGELFF.

This clonotype was seen only a few times. The J gene is TRBJ2-7, the V gene TRBV5-1, with TRBD1 identical over 9 bases. CDR3 size: 14 residues. CDR1 is SGHRS and CDR2 is YFSETQ in the germline V gene. V gave up 0 bases and J gave up 6 bases; unmatched junction bases: 4. The CDR3 DNA reads as TGCGCCAGCAGCTTGGCCGGGACAGGGACCGAGCAGTACGTC. It encodes CASSLAGTGTEQYV.